The T cell receptor beta chain under discussion was sequenced for a study of CD8 T cells in Susac syndrome. Study-wide results and limits: That the number of individuals in its TCR sequencing and HLA analysis was relatively small was acknowledged by the study.

Trimming pared 8 bases from V and 1 base from J, leaving 13 bases between. The CDR3 covers 14 residues. Details on this clonotype: Its antigen is unidentified.

While serving as controls, healthy donors were matched for age and sex. When the RNA was reverse transcribed, random hexamers were used with an input of about 0.45 to 1 ug. It was immunoSEQ multiplex PCR that amplified TCR beta CDR3 across 54 Vbeta and 13 Jbeta. TCRdb analysed the immunoSEQ multiplex PCR reads with MiXCR anew, one entry per CDR3 protein. Among around 190,000 distinct CDR3 sequences, under 95% were seen once, and the ten largest hold 0.1%. Source material: CD4+ T cells from PBMCs. This rearrangement joins TRBV12-3 or TRBV12-4 to TRBJ2-3, with D tentatively TRBD1 or TRBD2 (7 bases each). The sequence was obtained from a human donor in good health. CDR3 nucleotide sequence: TGTGCCAGCCAGGGGGGGGTTGGCACAGATACGCAGTATTTT. Protein product: CASQGGVGTDTQYF.